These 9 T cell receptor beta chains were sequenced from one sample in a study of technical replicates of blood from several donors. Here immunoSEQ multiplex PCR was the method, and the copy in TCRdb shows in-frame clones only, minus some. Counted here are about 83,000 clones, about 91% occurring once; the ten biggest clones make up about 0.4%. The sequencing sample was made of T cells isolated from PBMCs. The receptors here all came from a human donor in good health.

The DNA of the CDR3 is TGTGCCAGCAGCGTAGATCCAACCTACGAGCAGTACTTC. This codes for CASSVDPTYEQYF. The chain couples TRBV9 to TRBJ2-7; D not certain. Germline V gene data show CDR1 as SGDLS and CDR2 as YYNGEE. The CDR3 runs 13 residues. Trimming cost V 0 bases and J 2 bases, with 6 bases left between them.

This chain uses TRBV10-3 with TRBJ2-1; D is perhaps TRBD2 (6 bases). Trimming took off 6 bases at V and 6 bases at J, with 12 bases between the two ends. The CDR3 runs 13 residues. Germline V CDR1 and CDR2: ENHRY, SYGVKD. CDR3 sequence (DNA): TGTGCCATCAGCCGGGACTCAAGCAATGAGCAGTTCTTC. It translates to CAISRDSSNEQFF.

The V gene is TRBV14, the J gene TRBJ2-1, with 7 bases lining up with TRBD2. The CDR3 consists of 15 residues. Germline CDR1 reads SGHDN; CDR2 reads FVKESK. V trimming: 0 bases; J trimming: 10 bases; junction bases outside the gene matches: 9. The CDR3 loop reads CASSQETSRGAEQFF. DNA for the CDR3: TGTGCCAGCAGCCAAGAGACTAGCCGCGGGGCCGAGCAGTTCTTC.

The chain's CDR3 is CASSNRGQGYTF. CDR3 in DNA: TGTGCCAGCTCAAACAGGGGGCAGGGCTACACCTTC. V is TRBV18 and J is TRBJ1-2; TRBD1 agrees at 9 bases. CDR3 length equals 12 residues. The V segment lost 5 bases and the J segment 8 bases; nucleotides outside the gene matches: 3. CDR1 is KGHSH and CDR2 is LQKENI in the germline V gene.

The CDR3 region is CASSSGLYIYGYTF. CDR3 sequence (DNA): TGTGCCAGCAGTTCGGGACTTTACATCTATGGCTACACCTTC. The chain recombines TRBV28 with TRBJ1-2; D possibly corresponds to TRBD1 (5 bases). The CDR3 extends over 14 amino acids. Germline loops: CDR1 MDHEN, CDR2 SYDVKM. Trimming pared 4 bases from V and 4 bases from J, leaving 13 bases between.

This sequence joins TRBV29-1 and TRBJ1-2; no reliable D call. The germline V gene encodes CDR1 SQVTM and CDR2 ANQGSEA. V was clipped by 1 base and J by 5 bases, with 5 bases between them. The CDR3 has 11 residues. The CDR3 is CSVEAAYGYTF. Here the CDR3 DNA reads TGCAGCGTTGAAGCCGCGTATGGCTACACCTTC. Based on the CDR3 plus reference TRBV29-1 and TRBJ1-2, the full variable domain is SAVISQKPSRDICQRGTSLTIQCQVDSQVTMMFWYRQQPGQSLTLIATANQGSEATYESGFVIDKFPISRPNLTFSTLTVSNMSPEDSSIYLCSVEAAYGYTFGSGTRLTVV.

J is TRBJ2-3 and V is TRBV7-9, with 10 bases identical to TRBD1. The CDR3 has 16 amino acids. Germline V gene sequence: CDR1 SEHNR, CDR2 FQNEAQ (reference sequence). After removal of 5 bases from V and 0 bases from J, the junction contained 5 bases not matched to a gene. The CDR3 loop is CASSRPGQGSTDTQYF. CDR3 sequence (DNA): TGTGCCAGCAGCCGTCCGGGACAGGGGAGCACAGATACGCAGTATTTT.

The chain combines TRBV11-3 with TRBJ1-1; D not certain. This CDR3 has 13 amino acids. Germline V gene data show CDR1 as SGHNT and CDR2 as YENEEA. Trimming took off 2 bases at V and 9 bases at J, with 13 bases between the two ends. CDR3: CASSLQPRTKAFF. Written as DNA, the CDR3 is TGTGCCAGCAGCTTACAGCCTAGAACCAAAGCTTTCTTT.

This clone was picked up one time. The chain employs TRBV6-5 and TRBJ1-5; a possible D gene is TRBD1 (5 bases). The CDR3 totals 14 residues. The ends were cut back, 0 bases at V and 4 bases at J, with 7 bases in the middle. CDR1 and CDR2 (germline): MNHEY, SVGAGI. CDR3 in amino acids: CASSYSSGNQPQHF. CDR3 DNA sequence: TGTGCCAGCAGTTACTCTTCAGGGAATCAGCCCCAGCATTTT.